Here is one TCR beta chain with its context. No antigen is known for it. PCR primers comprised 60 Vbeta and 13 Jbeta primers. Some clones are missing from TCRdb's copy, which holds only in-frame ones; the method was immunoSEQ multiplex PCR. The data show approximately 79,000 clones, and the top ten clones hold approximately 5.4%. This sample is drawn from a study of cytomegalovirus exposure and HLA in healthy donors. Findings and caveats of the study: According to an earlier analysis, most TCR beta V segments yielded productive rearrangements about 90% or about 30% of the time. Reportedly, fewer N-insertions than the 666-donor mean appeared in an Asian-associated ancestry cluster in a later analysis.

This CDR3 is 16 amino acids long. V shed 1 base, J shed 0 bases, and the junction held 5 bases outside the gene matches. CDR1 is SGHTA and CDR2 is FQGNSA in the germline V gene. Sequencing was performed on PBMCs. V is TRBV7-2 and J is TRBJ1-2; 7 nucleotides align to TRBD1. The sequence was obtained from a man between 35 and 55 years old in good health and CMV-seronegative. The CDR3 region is CASSLDSGGTNYGYTF. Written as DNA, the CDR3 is TGTGCCAGCAGCTTAGATTCAGGGGGGACTAACTATGGCTACACCTTC.